This T cell receptor (beta chain) was recorded in a study of spatial heterogeneity in lung cancer (dated by TCRdb to the late 2010s). At the level of the whole study: More beta-chain than alpha-chain transcripts were consistently detected, likely reflecting higher beta-chain transcript abundance. At surgery, both alpha and beta chains were TCR-sequenced in roughly 230 tumor regions, 63 to 65 matched nontumor lung samples and over 50 PBMC samples. Nonsynonymous mutation counts, determined by whole-exome sequencing of tumor tissue, were related to features of the TCR repertoire. In the raw uncorrected reads, each unique combination of TCR and UMI appeared on average more than ten times. TCR alpha and beta repertoires were quantitatively compared across multiple tumor regions, matched nontumor lung and blood in non-small cell lung cancer.

CDR3 length: 17 amino acids, cysteine to phenylalanine. The only DNA kept is the CDR3, 51 bases in frame from the first base. Trimmed from V: 1 base; trimmed from J: 4 bases; junction bases lacking a gene match: 6. The germline V gene supplies CDR1 LGHNA and CDR2 YSLEER. Summary of the overall study and its limitations: Additional single-cell paired TCR alpha and beta sequencing was considered necessary to confirm, at a functional level, the hypothesis that regional TCRs recognize regional mutations. Ubiquitous expanded tumor TCRs were found in blood more often at tumor resection than at routine follow-up.

The sample's time point label, decoded: sample taken at primary tumor resection. Whole RNA extracted from tumor and nontumor lung tissue, or from cryopreserved PBMC samples, was used for TCR sequencing without cell sorting. Samples were obtained from 72 patients with early-stage, untreated non-small cell lung cancer from the lung TRACERx cohort. Only patients for whom sufficient RNA was available from at least two tumor regions were selected for TCR sequencing. Libraries came from 5' RACE. Instrument used: NextSeq 500. To allow correction of PCR and sequencing errors, the TCR library protocol tagged every TCR cDNA molecule with a unique molecular identifier. On the authors' methods: TCR identification, UMI-based error correction and CDR3 extraction were all carried out with Decombinator tools. Expanded TCRs were defined as those above a frequency of 2 per 1,000, corresponding to the top 1% of the tumor frequency distribution. Each repertoire was subsampled 100 times to 5,000 TCRs, after which Renyi diversity was computed with the R vegan package. CDR3 similarity networks were constructed using string-kernel similarity of amino acid triplets, with links drawn between CDR3s whose pairwise similarity was above 0.82. Through fastp at Q25 and MiXCR, TCRdb rebuilt clones from the public reads, retaining in-frame beta chains. Rows with one shared CDR3 protein collapse into an entry with the most common genes and DNA. TCRdb's processing, not the authors', yielded these V and J calls. Across this sample there are about 36,000 distinct CDR3 sequences, with around 5.2% seen only once. The ten largest account for roughly 26% of the sample.

This clonotype was detected ten times or more. This receptor's antigen is unknown. Nothing much larger sits one base from this clone, and base qualities are not available. The rearrangement joined TRBV4-3 to TRBJ2-3, with TRBD2 matching 12 junction bases. The input for sequencing was PBMCs, taken at surgery. The TCR comes from a female donor with early-stage non-small cell lung cancer. The CDR3 has the sequence CASSQAPLAGGADTQYF. Here is the DNA: TGCGCCAGCAGCCAAGCCCCTCTAGCGGGAGGGGCAGATACGCAGTATTTT.